The sample holds a few counts of the clone carrying this TCR beta chain. This sample is part of a study of response to subunit inactivated influenza vaccine. TCRdb reanalysed the RT-PCR reads using MiXCR and keeps one entry per CDR3 protein. The sample yields roughly 700,000 distinct CDR3 sequences, approximately 15% seen once. The length of the CDR3 is 16 residues. Germline V gives CDR1 SNHLY, CDR2 FYNNEI. Germline trimming cut 5 bases from V and 0 bases from J; bases unmatched to any gene: 6. The TCR originated in a man aged 50 to 60 who received an inactivated influenza vaccine. The sample was PBMCs from blood, taken roughly 12 days after vaccination. V and J are TRBV2 and TRBJ2-3; 9 nucleotides align to TRBD2. CDR3 nucleotides: TGTGCCAGCAGTTTCGGACTAGCGATAAGCACAGATACGCAGTATTTT. Amino acids: CASSFGLAISTDTQYF.